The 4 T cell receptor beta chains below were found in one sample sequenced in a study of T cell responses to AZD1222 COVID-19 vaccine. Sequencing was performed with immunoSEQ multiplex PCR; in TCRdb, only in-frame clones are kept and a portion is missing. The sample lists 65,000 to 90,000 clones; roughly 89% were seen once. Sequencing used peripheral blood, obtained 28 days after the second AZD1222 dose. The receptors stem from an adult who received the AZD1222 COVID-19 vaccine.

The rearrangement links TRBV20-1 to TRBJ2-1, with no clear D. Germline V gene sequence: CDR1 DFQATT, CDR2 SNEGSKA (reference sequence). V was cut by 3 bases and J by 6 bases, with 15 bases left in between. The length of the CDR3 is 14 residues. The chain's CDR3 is CSASRSRIGNEQFF. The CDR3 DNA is TGCAGTGCTAGTCGTTCAAGAATTGGCAATGAGCAGTTCTTC.

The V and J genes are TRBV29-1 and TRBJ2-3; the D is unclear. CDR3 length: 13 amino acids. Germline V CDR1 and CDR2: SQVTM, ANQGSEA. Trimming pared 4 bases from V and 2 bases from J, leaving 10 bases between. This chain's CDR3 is CSVGGTHTDTQYF. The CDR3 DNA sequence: TGCAGCGTTGGGGGAACCCACACAGATACGCAGTATTTT.

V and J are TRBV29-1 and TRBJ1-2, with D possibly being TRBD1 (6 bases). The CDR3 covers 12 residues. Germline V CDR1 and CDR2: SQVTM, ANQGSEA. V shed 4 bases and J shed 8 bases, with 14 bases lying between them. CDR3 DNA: TGCAGCGTTGGGGGGCGTCTTAGGGGCTACACCTTC. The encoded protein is CSVGGRLRGYTF. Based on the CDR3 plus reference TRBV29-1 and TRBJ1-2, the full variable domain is SAVISQKPSRDICQRGTSLTIQCQVDSQVTMMFWYRQQPGQSLTLIATANQGSEATYESGFVIDKFPISRPNLTFSTLTVSNMSPEDSSIYLCSVGGRLRGYTFGSGTRLTVV.

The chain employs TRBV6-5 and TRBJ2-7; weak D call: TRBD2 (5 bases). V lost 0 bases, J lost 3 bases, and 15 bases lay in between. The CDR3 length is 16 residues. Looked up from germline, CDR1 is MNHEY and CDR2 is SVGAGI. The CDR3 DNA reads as TGTGCCAGCAGTTACTCTCTAGCTTCGGCGGGCTACGAGCAGTACTTC. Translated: CASSYSLASAGYEQYF.